This T cell receptor (beta chain) appears in the sequencing data of a study of blood T cell repertoires in COVID-19. About the study: The United States, Italy and Spain provided the acute and convalescent COVID-19 samples. Sample material is recorded as cDNA or gDNA derived from T cells, B-cell-depleted T cells, or PBMCs.

This CDR3 comprises 15 residues. Per the germline V gene, CDR1 is MNHEY and CDR2 is SVGAGI. The germline V and J ends were trimmed by 10 bases and 1 base, with 14 bases remaining between them. Authors' methods: Amplification from reference gene primers served as the basis for estimated nucleated cell counts. Only in-frame clones appear in the TCRdb table, and some are missing; sequencing was by immunoSEQ multiplex PCR. The V and J calls and clone size come from that table; D and trimming were worked out from the DNA. The repertoire includes approximately 110,000 clones, roughly 85% of them detected once, and less than 3.5% sits in the top ten.

The chain links TRBV6-5 to TRBJ1-6; D might be TRBD1 (5 bases). Sequencing was carried out using peripheral blood. This receptor was identified in a man aged 35 to 55 with acute or convalescent COVID-19. The CDR3 protein is CAIRGVGSYNSPLHF. CDR3 bases: TGTGCCATCCGGGGGGTAGGGTCCTATAATTCACCCCTCCACTTT.